This TCR beta chain was found in a study of naive and memory T cell subsets. Whole-study findings and limits: Possibly reflecting memory cells re-expressing CD45RA, a few larger clonotypes occurred in naive repertoires, especially CD8. TCR counts from RNA may reflect activation-linked expression changes. From naive to CM, EM and EMRA, diversity decreased and Gini increased.

Trimming at V came to 3 bases and at J to 4 bases, leaving 6 bases not matched to a gene. The CDR3 is 15 amino acids. Germline loops: CDR1 SGHTA, CDR2 FQGNSA. This clonotype was seen more than once but under ten times. Its specificity is not known. Both TRBC1 and TRBC2 were covered by a beta constant-region primer of two equimolar oligonucleotides. Nested alpha and beta constant-region primers with the SP2 primer drove four PCR rounds on ligated cDNA. TCRdb re-analysed the UMI-ligation and nested PCR reads in MiXCR, keeping a single row per CDR3 protein. The top ten clones hold roughly 0.6% of a sample with over 110,000 distinct CDR3 sequences, approximately 21% of them seen once.

Sequencing used naive CD8+ T cells from blood. The sequence was collected from a human donor in good health. The V and J genes are TRBV7-2 and TRBJ2-3, with 8 nucleotides matching TRBD2. CDR3 residues: CASSLSAGVADTQYF. CDR3 sequence (DNA): TGTGCCAGCAGCTTGTCAGCGGGAGTGGCAGATACGCAGTATTTT.